A selection of T cell receptor beta chains follows, all from one sample in a study of shared clonotypes between healthy human individuals. Some clones are missing from TCRdb's copy, which holds only in-frame ones; the method was immunoSEQ multiplex PCR. The sample has some 700,000 clones; 80% to 95% are singletons. The sequenced sample consisted of memory CD8+ T cells from PBMCs. Receptors originate from a man aged 18 to 29 in good health. Some clones in this sample may be carry-over from other donors' samples. CDR3s leave out the opening cysteine and the closing phenylalanine or tryptophan. Fields, in order: V gene, J gene, CDR3 length, CDR3 protein.

>TRBV2|TRBJ1-2|11
ASSPEENYGYT
>TRBV10-1|TRBJ1-1|13
ASSTSRGLNTEAF
>TRBV7-2|TRBJ2-7|12
ASSTWTVAYEQY
>TRBV27|TRBJ1-1|14
ASSLSYGAGFREAF
>TRBV27|TRBJ1-1|12
ASSFFVGNTEAF
>TRBV29-1|TRBJ2-5|12
SVHPTGPGRTQY
>TRBV30|TRBJ1-1|9
AWSLGTEAF
>TRBV15|TRBJ1-1|11
ATTEGMNTEAF
>TRBV5-1|TRBJ2-7|14
ASSYYPGRNLYEQY
>TRBV10-1|TRBJ2-1|10
ASSETSYEQF
>TRBV30|TRBJ1-2|12
AWSTGAGNYGYT
>TRBV28|TRBJ2-1|12
ASTSGLGRDEQF
>TRBV27|TRBJ1-2|14
ASSASWQGNGYGYT
>TRBV30|TRBJ2-1|16
AWSHNIAGGPPRYEQF
>TRBV6-5|TRBJ2-1|12
ASSYSPGFYEQF
>TRBV18|TRBJ2-1|14
ASSPYSRSSYNEQF
>TRBV13|TRBJ2-3|14
ASSLQVPYISDTQY
>TRBV5-6|TRBJ2-7|13
ASSLSLRGPYEQY
>TRBV28|TRBJ2-4|11
ASSPTGGDIQY
>TRBV5-8|TRBJ1-2|11
ASSPRGSYGYT
>TRBV5-1|TRBJ2-7|15
ASSLDPRDTISYEQY
>TRBV5-1|TRBJ2-7|13
ASSEGRGPSYEQY
>TRBV14|TRBJ2-1|14
ASSQYPTRTYNEQF
>TRBV7-9|TRBJ2-1|16
ASSSGTSGISAYNEQF
>TRBV27|TRBJ1-2|11
ASSLTGSYGYT
>TRBV7-9|TRBJ2-3|12
ASSLGVGADTQY
>TRBV5-1|TRBJ2-5|13
ASSYLAGPQETQY
>TRBV6-1|TRBJ2-7|11
ASSGQGHYEQY
>TRBV9|TRBJ2-7|13
ASSVDGSTTYEQY
>TRBV10-3|TRBJ1-4|11
AIKGTGNEKLF
>TRBV27|TRBJ2-7|14
ASSPSRGTDSYEQY
>TRBV19|TRBJ1-1|15
ASSIDGASTVYTEAF
>TRBV2|TRBJ2-7|11
ASSDGIYYEQY
>TRBV27|TRBJ2-2|12
ASSFTLGTGELF
>TRBV28|TRBJ1-5|15
ASNTGAQLYSNQPQH
>TRBV5-8|TRBJ2-1|13
ASSFSSGRAVEQF
>TRBV10-3|TRBJ2-1|17
AISGAPDGLAGPYNEQF
>TRBV5-6|TRBJ1-1|12
ASSLTQGNTEAF